Below, one T cell receptor (beta chain) is given with its context. This specimen comes from a study of T cell changes during pregnancy in multiple sclerosis. CDR3 length: 17 residues. The V gene's germline CDR1 is SGHRS and CDR2 YFSETQ. V was clipped by 3 bases and J by 3 bases; unmatched bases: 11. Sequencing used immunoSEQ multiplex PCR; TCRdb keeps in-frame clones, though not all of them. This sample carries 75,000 to 95,000 clones, approximately 95% of them seen once, and the ten largest clones take roughly 0.13%. The chain links TRBV5-1 to TRBJ2-7, with 11 bases matching TRBD2. Sequences were derived from CD4+ T cells from peripheral blood mononuclear cells, sampled after pregnancy. The clonotype originates from a female donor with multiple sclerosis, enrolled in a pregnancy study. CDR3 DNA sequence: TGCGCCAGCAGCTCCGGGCTAGCGGGAGGTCCGAACTACGAGCAGTACTTC. It codes for CASSSGLAGGPNYEQYF.